This TCR beta chain is drawn from a study of CD4 T cells in relation to SARS-CoV-2 and coronaviruses. Overall study context: Shared crossreactive spike epitopes were mapped to their HLA restriction.

A single count supports this clone. Uncultured naive and memory CD4+ T cells supplied DNA for deep TCR-beta sequencing. Assay: immunoSEQ multiplex PCR; the TCRdb copy retains only in-frame clones and omits some. The repertoire consists of under 90,000 clones, with approximately 93% occurring once and the leading ten covering under 0.25%. Unexposed donor CD4+ T cells date from about 2011-2019, before the COVID-19 pandemic. Per the germline V gene, CDR1 is GTSNPN and CDR2 is SVGIG (reference sequence). Trimming pared 4 bases from V and 3 bases from J, leaving 12 bases between. This CDR3 contains 13 residues.

V is TRBV30 and J is TRBJ1-1; the D gene is possibly TRBD1 (6 bases). The sample was naive CD4+ T cells from PBMCs. Subset specified: naive CD4+ T cells isolated by negative enrichment. The TCR originated in a human donor in good health. CDR3 in amino acids: CAWKGGAYTEAFF. The CDR3 DNA reads TGTGCCTGGAAAGGGGGGGCCTACACTGAAGCTTTCTTT.